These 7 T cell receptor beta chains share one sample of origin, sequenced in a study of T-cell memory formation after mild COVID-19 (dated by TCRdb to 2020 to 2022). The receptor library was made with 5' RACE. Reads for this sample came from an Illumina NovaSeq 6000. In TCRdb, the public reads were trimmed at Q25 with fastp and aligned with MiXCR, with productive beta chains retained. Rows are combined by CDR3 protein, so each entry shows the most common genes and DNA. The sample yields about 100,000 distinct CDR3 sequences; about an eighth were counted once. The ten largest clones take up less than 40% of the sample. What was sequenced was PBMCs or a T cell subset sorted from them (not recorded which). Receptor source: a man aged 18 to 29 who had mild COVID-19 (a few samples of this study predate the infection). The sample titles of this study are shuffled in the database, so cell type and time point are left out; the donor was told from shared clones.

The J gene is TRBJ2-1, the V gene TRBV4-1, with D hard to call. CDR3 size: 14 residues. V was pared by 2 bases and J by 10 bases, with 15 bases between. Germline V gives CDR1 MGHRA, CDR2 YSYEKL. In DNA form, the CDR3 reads TGCGCCAGCAGCCAAAGGCCTGGGTTCGAGGAGCAGTTCTTC. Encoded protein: CASSQRPGFEEQFF.

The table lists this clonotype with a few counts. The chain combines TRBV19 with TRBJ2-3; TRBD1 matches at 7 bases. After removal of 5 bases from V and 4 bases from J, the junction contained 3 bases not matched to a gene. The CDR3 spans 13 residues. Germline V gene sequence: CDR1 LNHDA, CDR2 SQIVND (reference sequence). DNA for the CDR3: TGTGCCAGTAGTCCAGGGGGAGCAGATACGCAGTATTTT. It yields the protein CASSPGGADTQYF.

The CDR3 protein is CATSDWGQDRESGYTF. The CDR3 bases are TGTGCCACCAGTGATTGGGGACAGGACCGAGAGTCTGGCTACACCTTC. This chain joins TRBV24-1 and TRBJ1-2; 8 bases fit TRBD1. The CDR3 spans 16 residues. Per germline, CDR1 KGHDR and CDR2 SFDVKD. The V and J ends lost 2 bases and 7 bases, in that order; junction bases with no gene match: 11.

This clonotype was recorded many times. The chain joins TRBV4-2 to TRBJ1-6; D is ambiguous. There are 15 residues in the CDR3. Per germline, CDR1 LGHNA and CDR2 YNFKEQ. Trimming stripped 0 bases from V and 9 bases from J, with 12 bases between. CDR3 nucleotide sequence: TGTGCCAGCAGCCAAGAGGAGGGTCAGAGTTCACCCCTCCACTTT. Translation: CASSQEEGQSSPLHF.

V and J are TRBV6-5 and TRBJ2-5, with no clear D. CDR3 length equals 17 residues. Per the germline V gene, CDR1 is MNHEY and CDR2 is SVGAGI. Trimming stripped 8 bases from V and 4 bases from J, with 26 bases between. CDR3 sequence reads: CASRSRLVALGVETQYF. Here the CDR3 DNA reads TGTGCCAGCCGCAGCCGGCTGGTCGCATTAGGAGTAGAGACCCAGTACTTC.

The CDR3 loop is CASSGQGGTDTQYF. The CDR3 DNA sequence: TGTGCCAGCAGTGGACAGGGAGGAACAGATACGCAGTATTTT. V is TRBV6-4 and J is TRBJ2-3; TRBD1 might be the D (7 bases). Germline V lookup: CDR1 MRHNA, CDR2 SNTAGT. Trimming stripped 4 bases from V and 3 bases from J, with 11 bases between. The CDR3 sequence is 14 residues long.

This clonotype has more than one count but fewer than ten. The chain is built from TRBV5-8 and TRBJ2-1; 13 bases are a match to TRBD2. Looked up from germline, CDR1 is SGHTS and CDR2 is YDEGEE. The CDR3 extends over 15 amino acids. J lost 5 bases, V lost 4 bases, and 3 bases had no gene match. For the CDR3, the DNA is TGTGCCAGCAGCGAACTAGCGGGGGGGGACAATGAGCAGTTCTTC. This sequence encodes CASSELAGGDNEQFF.